This passage covers 5 T cell receptor beta chains from one sample sequenced in a study of Ad26.COV2.S vaccination and SARS-CoV-2 variants. Described treatment: around 19 received Ad26.COV2.S at low or high dose, single or two shots; 5 received placebo; per-sample allocation not given. Sampling was performed 63 days after the first vaccine or placebo injection. TCRdb's copy holds only in-frame clones and misses some; the assay was immunoSEQ multiplex PCR. The sample includes hundreds of thousands of clones, roughly 90% of them seen just once. Sequencing was performed on peripheral blood, taken in a trial of Ad26.COV2.S vaccine versus placebo. All receptors come from a person between 18 and 65 years old who received the Ad26.COV2.S COVID-19 vaccine or a placebo.

Concerning this clone: The same CDR3 arises from other DNA sequences in this sample as well. The chain joins TRBV2 to TRBJ2-3; no reliable D call. V gave up 4 bases and J gave up 5 bases, with 1 base separating them. Germline V gene sequence: CDR1 SNHLY, CDR2 FYNNEI. The CDR3 is made up of 10 amino acids. The CDR3 bases are TGTGCCAGCAGTGGAGATACGCAGTATTTT. This encodes CASSGDTQYF.

The DNA for the CDR3 is TGCGCCAGCAGCTTGGTGCGGGGAAGCTCCTACGAGCAGTACTTC. This sequence encodes CASSLVRGSSYEQYF. This rearrangement joins TRBV5-1 to TRBJ2-7; a weak D match, TRBD2 (6 bases). Germline V CDR1 and CDR2: SGHRS, YFSETQ. V lost 0 bases and J 0 bases, leaving 10 bases between the germline ends. The CDR3 runs 15 residues.

This chain uses TRBV5-4 with TRBJ2-5; 8 positions agree with TRBD1. The length of the CDR3 is 15 residues. The V and J ends lost 4 bases and 1 base, in that order; junction bases with no gene match: 6. Germline lookup yields CDR1 SGHNT and CDR2 YYREEE (reference sequence). CDR3 bases: TGTGCCAGCAGCCCTGAGGGACAGGTCCAAGAGACCCAGTACTTC. This encodes CASSPEGQVQETQYF.

In regard to this clone: At the DNA level, this CDR3 is encoded by other sequences in the same sample as well. The chain combines TRBV24-1 with TRBJ2-3, with no clear D. The CDR3 runs 14 residues. V lost 3 bases to trimming and J lost 4 bases, with 10 bases between them. CDR1 is KGHDR and CDR2 is SFDVKD in the germline V gene. The CDR3 reads CATSDPRAADTQYF. In nucleotides, the CDR3 is TGTGCCACCAGTGATCCCCGGGCTGCAGATACGCAGTATTTT.

J is TRBJ1-2 and V is TRBV6-5; D uncertain. The CDR3 has 12 amino acids. With 0 bases removed from V and 7 bases from J, the gap between germline ends came to 6 bases. Germline-derived CDR1 and CDR2 are MNHEY and SVGAGI. The CDR3 is CASSYSIGGYTF. The CDR3 coding sequence is TGTGCCAGCAGTTACTCGATCGGTGGCTACACCTTC.